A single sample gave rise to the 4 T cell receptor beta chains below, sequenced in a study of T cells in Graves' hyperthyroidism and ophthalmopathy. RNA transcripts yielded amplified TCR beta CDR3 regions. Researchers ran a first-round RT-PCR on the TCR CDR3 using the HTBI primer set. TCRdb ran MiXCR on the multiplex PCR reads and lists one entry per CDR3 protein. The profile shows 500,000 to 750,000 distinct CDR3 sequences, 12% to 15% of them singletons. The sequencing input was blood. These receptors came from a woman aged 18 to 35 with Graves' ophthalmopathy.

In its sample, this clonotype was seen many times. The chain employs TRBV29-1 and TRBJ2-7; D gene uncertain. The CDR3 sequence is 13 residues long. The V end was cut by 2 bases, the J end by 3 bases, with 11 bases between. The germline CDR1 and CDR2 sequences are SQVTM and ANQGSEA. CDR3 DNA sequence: TGCAGCGTTGAATCCAATTACGGCTACGAGCAGTACTTC. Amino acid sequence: CSVESNYGYEQYF.

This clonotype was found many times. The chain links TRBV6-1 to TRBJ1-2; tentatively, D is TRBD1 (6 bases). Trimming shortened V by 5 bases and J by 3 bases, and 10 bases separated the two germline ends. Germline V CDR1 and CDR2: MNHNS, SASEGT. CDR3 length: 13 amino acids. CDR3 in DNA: TGTGCCAGCAGTATACCAGGGGACTATGGCTACACCTTC. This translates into CASSIPGDYGYTF.

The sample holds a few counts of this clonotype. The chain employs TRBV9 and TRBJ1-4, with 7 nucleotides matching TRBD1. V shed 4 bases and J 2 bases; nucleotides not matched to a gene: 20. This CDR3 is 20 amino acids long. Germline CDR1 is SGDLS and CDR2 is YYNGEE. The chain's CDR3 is CASSSESDRRLRATNEKLFF. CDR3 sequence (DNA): TGTGCCAGCAGCTCCGAATCGGACAGGAGACTTAGAGCGACTAATGAAAAACTGTTTTTT.

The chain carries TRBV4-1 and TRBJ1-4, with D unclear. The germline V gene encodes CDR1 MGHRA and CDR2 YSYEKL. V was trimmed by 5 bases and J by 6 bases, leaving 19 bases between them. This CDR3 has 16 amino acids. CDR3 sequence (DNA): TGCGCCAGCAGCGATCTATGGGGAGGGAAATATGAAAAACTGTTTTTT. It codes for CASSDLWGGKYEKLFF.